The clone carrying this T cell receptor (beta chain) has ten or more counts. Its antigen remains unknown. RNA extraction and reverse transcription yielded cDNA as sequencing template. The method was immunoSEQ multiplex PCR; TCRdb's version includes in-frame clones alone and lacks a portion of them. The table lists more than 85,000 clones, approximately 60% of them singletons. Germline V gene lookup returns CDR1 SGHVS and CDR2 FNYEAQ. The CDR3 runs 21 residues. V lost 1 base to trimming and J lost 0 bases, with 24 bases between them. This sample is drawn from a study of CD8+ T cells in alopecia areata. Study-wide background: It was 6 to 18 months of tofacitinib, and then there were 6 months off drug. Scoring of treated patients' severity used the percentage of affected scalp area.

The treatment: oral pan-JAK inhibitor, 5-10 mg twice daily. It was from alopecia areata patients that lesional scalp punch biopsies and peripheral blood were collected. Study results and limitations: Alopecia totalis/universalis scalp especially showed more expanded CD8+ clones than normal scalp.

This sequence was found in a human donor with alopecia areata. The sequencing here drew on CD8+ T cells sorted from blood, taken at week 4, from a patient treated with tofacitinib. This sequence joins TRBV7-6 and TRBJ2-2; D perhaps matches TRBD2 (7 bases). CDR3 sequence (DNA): TGTGCCAGCAGCTTAGTACCGGGGGGCTATTCACATACAACGAACACCGGGGAGCTGTTTTTT. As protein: CASSLVPGGYSHTTNTGELFF.